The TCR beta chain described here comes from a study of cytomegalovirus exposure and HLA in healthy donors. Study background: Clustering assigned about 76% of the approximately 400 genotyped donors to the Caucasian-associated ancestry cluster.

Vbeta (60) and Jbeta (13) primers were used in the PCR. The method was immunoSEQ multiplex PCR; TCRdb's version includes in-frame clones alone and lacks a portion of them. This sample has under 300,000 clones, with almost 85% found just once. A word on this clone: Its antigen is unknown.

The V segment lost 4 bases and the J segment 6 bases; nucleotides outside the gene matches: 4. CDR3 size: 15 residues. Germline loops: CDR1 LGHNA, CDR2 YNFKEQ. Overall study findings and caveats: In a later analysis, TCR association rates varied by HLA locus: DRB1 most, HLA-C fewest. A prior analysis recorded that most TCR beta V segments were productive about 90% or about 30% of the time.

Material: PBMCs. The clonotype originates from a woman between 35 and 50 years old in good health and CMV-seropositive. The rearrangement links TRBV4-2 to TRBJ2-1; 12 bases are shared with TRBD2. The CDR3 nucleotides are TGTGCCAGCAGCCCCGCTAGCGGGAGGGCCAATGAGCAGTTCTTC. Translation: CASSPASGRANEQFF.